Listed below are T cell receptor beta chains from one sample, sequenced in a study of neurological immune-mediated disorders. TCRdb itself ran the 5' RACE reads through MiXCR, one entry per CDR3 protein. The profile shows tens of thousands of distinct CDR3 sequences, around 3.5% of them singletons. The sequencing input was PBMCs. Source of these receptors: a woman aged 45-59 years with multiple sclerosis. CDR3s include the opening cysteine and the closing phenylalanine or tryptophan. D genes are given only for firm matches. The size of a clone is reported for some rows only, either as once, few or many, or as a class for expanded clones.

cdr3_length: 14; v_call: TRBV7-2; d_call: -; clone_size: many; j_call: TRBJ1-1; cdr3_aa: CASSHSGGTREAFF; cdr3_nt: TGTGCCAGCAGCCACTCGGGGGGGACGAGAGAAGCTTTCTTT
cdr3_length: 14; v_call: TRBV5-5; d_call: -; clone_size: many; j_call: TRBJ2-5; cdr3_aa: CASSLPSAQETQYF; cdr3_nt: TGTGCCAGCAGCTTACCTAGCGCCCAAGAGACCCAGTACTTC
cdr3_length: 13; v_call: TRBV2; d_call: -; clone_size: few; j_call: TRBJ2-1; cdr3_aa: CASNTGLRNEQFF; cdr3_nt: TGTGCCAGCAATACGGGGTTGAGGAATGAGCAGTTCTTC
cdr3_length: 16; v_call: TRBV5-1; d_call: -; clone_size: many; j_call: TRBJ2-2; cdr3_aa: CASSSTGTLTRVELFF; cdr3_nt: TGCGCCAGCAGCTCGACCGGGACTCTGACTAGGGTGGAGCTGTTTTTT
cdr3_length: 14; v_call: TRBV7-2; d_call: -; clone_size: many; j_call: TRBJ2-1; cdr3_aa: CASSFGGTYNEQFF; cdr3_nt: TGTGCCAGCAGCTTTGGGGGTACCTACAATGAGCAGTTCTTC
cdr3_length: 14; v_call: TRBV28; d_call: -; clone_size: many; j_call: TRBJ2-4; cdr3_aa: CASSLLDNLAIQYF; cdr3_nt: TGTGCCAGCAGCCTCCTGGACAATCTAGCCATTCAGTACTTC
cdr3_length: 15; v_call: TRBV28; d_call: TRBD1; clone_size: many; j_call: TRBJ2-5; cdr3_aa: CASRRQTGSRETQYF; cdr3_nt: TGTGCCAGCAGACGCCAGACAGGGTCGCGGGAGACCCAGTACTTC
cdr3_length: 14; v_call: TRBV15; d_call: TRBD1; clone_size: many; j_call: TRBJ1-4; cdr3_aa: CATRRQGATEKLFF; cdr3_nt: TGTGCCACCAGGAGACAGGGGGCGACTGAAAAACTGTTTTTT
cdr3_length: 15; v_call: TRBV12-3/TRBV12-4; d_call: TRBD1; clone_size: many; j_call: TRBJ2-3; cdr3_aa: CASSLGTGKPDTQYF; cdr3_nt: TGTGCCAGCAGTTTAGGGACAGGGAAACCAGATACGCAGTATTTT
cdr3_length: 13; v_call: TRBV20-1; d_call: -; clone_size: many; j_call: TRBJ1-5; cdr3_aa: CSVRGAVNQPQHF; cdr3_nt: TGCAGTGTTAGGGGGGCAGTCAATCAGCCCCAGCATTTT
cdr3_length: 11; v_call: TRBV6-5; d_call: -; clone_size: few; j_call: TRBJ1-1; cdr3_aa: CASSTRREAFF; cdr3_nt: TGTGCCAGCAGTACCAGACGAGAAGCTTTCTTT
cdr3_length: 14; v_call: TRBV5-1; d_call: TRBD1; clone_size: -; j_call: TRBJ1-2; cdr3_aa: CASSRPGQAVGYTF; cdr3_nt: TGCGCCAGCAGCAGACCGGGACAGGCAGTTGGCTACACCTTC
cdr3_length: 14; v_call: TRBV5-1; d_call: -; clone_size: many; j_call: TRBJ1-2; cdr3_aa: CASSPDGTNYGYTF; cdr3_nt: TGCGCCAGCAGCCCGGACGGTACTAACTATGGCTACACCTTC
cdr3_length: 13; v_call: TRBV7-9; d_call: -; clone_size: -; j_call: TRBJ1-2; cdr3_aa: CASSRDSFYGYTF; cdr3_nt: TGTGCCAGCAGCCGTGACAGTTTCTATGGCTACACCTTC
cdr3_length: 17; v_call: TRBV20-1; d_call: TRBD2; clone_size: many; j_call: TRBJ2-2; cdr3_aa: CSARDSLAGGLVGELFF; cdr3_nt: TGCAGTGCTAGAGATTCACTAGCGGGGGGCCTTGTCGGGGAGCTGTTTTTT
cdr3_length: 16; v_call: TRBV5-1; d_call: -; clone_size: many; j_call: TRBJ2-3; cdr3_aa: CASSLSGGARTDTQYF; cdr3_nt: TGCGCCAGCAGCTTGAGTGGGGGCGCAAGAACAGATACGCAGTATTTT
cdr3_length: 20; v_call: TRBV6-2/TRBV6-3; d_call: -; clone_size: many; j_call: TRBJ2-7; cdr3_aa: CASSYWHGPPSRQADYEQYF; cdr3_nt: TGTGCCAGCAGTTACTGGCACGGTCCACCTTCGAGGCAGGCCGACTACGAGCAGTACTTC
cdr3_length: 13; v_call: TRBV20-1; d_call: -; clone_size: many; j_call: TRBJ2-5; cdr3_aa: CSANYEGRETQYF; cdr3_nt: TGCAGTGCTAACTACGAGGGTCGGGAGACCCAGTACTTC
cdr3_length: 14; v_call: TRBV7-2; d_call: -; clone_size: many; j_call: TRBJ1-4; cdr3_aa: CASSLGVYSEKLFF; cdr3_nt: TGTGCCAGCAGCTTAGGGGTTTACAGTGAAAAACTGTTTTTT
cdr3_length: 15; v_call: TRBV9; d_call: TRBD1; clone_size: many; j_call: TRBJ2-7; cdr3_aa: CASSGSGQGLYEQYF; cdr3_nt: TGTGCCAGCAGCGGATCGGGACAGGGTCTCTACGAGCAGTACTTC
cdr3_length: 15; v_call: TRBV27; d_call: TRBD2; clone_size: few; j_call: TRBJ2-5; cdr3_aa: CASSLTSGGAAAQYF; cdr3_nt: TGTGCCAGCAGTTTAACTAGCGGGGGGGCGGCGGCCCAGTACTTC
cdr3_length: 15; v_call: TRBV5-1; d_call: -; clone_size: many; j_call: TRBJ2-2; cdr3_aa: CASSLRPDSTGELFF; cdr3_nt: TGCGCCAGCAGCTTGAGACCAGACAGCACCGGGGAGCTGTTTTTT
cdr3_length: 17; v_call: TRBV9; d_call: TRBD2; clone_size: -; j_call: TRBJ2-3; cdr3_aa: CVSSVATGTSVSDKQYF; cdr3_nt: TGTGTCAGCAGCGTAGCTACTGGGACTAGCGTTTCAGATAAGCAGTATTTT
cdr3_length: 13; v_call: TRBV12-3/TRBV12-4; d_call: -; clone_size: many; j_call: TRBJ1-6; cdr3_aa: CASSSGHNSPLHF; cdr3_nt: TGTGCCAGCAGTAGCGGACATAATTCACCCCTCCACTTT
cdr3_length: 15; v_call: TRBV6-2/TRBV6-3; d_call: -; clone_size: many; j_call: TRBJ2-2; cdr3_aa: CASSSTRPGTGELFF; cdr3_nt: TGTGCCAGCAGTTCAACCCGCCCGGGGACCGGGGAGCTGTTTTTT
cdr3_length: 14; v_call: TRBV20-1; d_call: -; clone_size: many; j_call: TRBJ1-2; cdr3_aa: CSATPGKQLYGYTF; cdr3_nt: TGCAGTGCCACCCCTGGGAAACAGCTCTATGGCTACACCTTC
cdr3_length: 18; v_call: TRBV4-2; d_call: TRBD2; clone_size: few; j_call: TRBJ2-2; cdr3_aa: CASSPRTSGGGNTGELFF; cdr3_nt: TGTGCCAGCAGCCCTCGGACTAGCGGGGGGGGCAACACCGGGGAGCTGTTTTTT
cdr3_length: 16; v_call: TRBV7-2; d_call: -; clone_size: many; j_call: TRBJ1-3; cdr3_aa: CASSYWGESSGNTIYF; cdr3_nt: TGTGCCAGCAGCTATTGGGGCGAGAGCTCTGGAAACACCATATATTTT
cdr3_length: 13; v_call: TRBV5-8; d_call: -; clone_size: many; j_call: TRBJ2-7; cdr3_aa: CASTFRGNYEQYF; cdr3_nt: TGTGCCAGCACCTTCCGGGGAAACTACGAGCAGTACTTC
cdr3_length: 13; v_call: TRBV15; d_call: TRBD1; clone_size: many; j_call: TRBJ2-5; cdr3_aa: CATNRGLGETQYF; cdr3_nt: TGTGCCACAAACAGGGGGTTAGGGGAGACCCAGTACTTC
cdr3_length: 14; v_call: TRBV3-1; d_call: -; clone_size: -; j_call: TRBJ1-1; cdr3_aa: CASSRGSFDTEAFF; cdr3_nt: TGTGCCAGCAGCCGAGGCAGTTTCGACACTGAAGCTTTCTTT
cdr3_length: 14; v_call: TRBV12-3/TRBV12-4; d_call: -; clone_size: few; j_call: TRBJ1-5; cdr3_aa: CASSFSVANQPQHF; cdr3_nt: TGTGCCAGCAGTTTTTCGGTGGCCAATCAGCCCCAGCATTTT
cdr3_length: 16; v_call: TRBV5-1; d_call: TRBD2; clone_size: many; j_call: TRBJ2-1; cdr3_aa: CASSLDSGLANNEQFF; cdr3_nt: TGCGCCAGCAGCTTGGATTCCGGACTAGCCAACAATGAGCAGTTCTTC
cdr3_length: 15; v_call: TRBV5-1; d_call: -; clone_size: many; j_call: TRBJ2-3; cdr3_aa: CASSLTRINTDTQYF; cdr3_nt: TGCGCCAGCAGCTTGACTAGAATCAATACAGATACGCAGTATTTT
cdr3_length: 15; v_call: TRBV3-1; d_call: -; clone_size: many; j_call: TRBJ1-2; cdr3_aa: CASSQEGAPNYGYTF; cdr3_nt: TGTGCCAGCAGCCAAGAAGGGGCCCCTAACTATGGCTACACCTTC
cdr3_length: 13; v_call: TRBV7-2; d_call: -; clone_size: many; j_call: TRBJ2-7; cdr3_aa: CASSPPNSREQYF; cdr3_nt: TGTGCCAGCAGCCCACCTAACTCAAGGGAGCAGTACTTC
cdr3_length: 12; v_call: TRBV7-2; d_call: -; clone_size: many; j_call: TRBJ1-1; cdr3_aa: CASSSPPLGAFF; cdr3_nt: TGTGCCAGCAGCTCTCCCCCGCTAGGGGCTTTCTTT
cdr3_length: 15; v_call: TRBV20-1; d_call: -; clone_size: many; j_call: TRBJ1-6; cdr3_aa: CSARAPGRGNSPLHF; cdr3_nt: TGCAGTGCTAGAGCCCCCGGGAGGGGGAATTCACCCCTCCACTTT
cdr3_length: 16; v_call: TRBV15; d_call: TRBD2; clone_size: many; j_call: TRBJ2-7; cdr3_aa: CATSRELQGGEDEQYF; cdr3_nt: TGTGCCACCAGCAGAGAGCTGCAGGGAGGGGAAGACGAGCAGTACTTC
cdr3_length: 14; v_call: TRBV5-1; d_call: TRBD1; clone_size: many; j_call: TRBJ1-3; cdr3_aa: CASGDRASGNTIYF; cdr3_nt: TGCGCCAGCGGAGACAGGGCCTCTGGAAACACCATATATTTT
cdr3_length: 15; v_call: TRBV20-1; d_call: -; clone_size: many; j_call: TRBJ1-2; cdr3_aa: CSARAPVRGNYGYTF; cdr3_nt: TGCAGTGCTAGGGCGCCGGTTCGTGGAAACTATGGCTACACCTTC
cdr3_length: 10; v_call: TRBV20-1; d_call: -; clone_size: many; j_call: TRBJ2-3; cdr3_aa: CSAMGDTQYF; cdr3_nt: TGCAGTGCTATGGGAGATACGCAGTATTTT
cdr3_length: 12; v_call: TRBV2; d_call: -; clone_size: many; j_call: TRBJ2-7; cdr3_aa: CASTQIPYEQYF; cdr3_nt: TGTGCCAGCACCCAGATCCCTTACGAGCAGTACTTC
cdr3_length: 14; v_call: TRBV6-2/TRBV6-3; d_call: -; clone_size: many; j_call: TRBJ2-5; cdr3_aa: CASSYSGGGKTQYF; cdr3_nt: TGTGCCAGCAGTTACTCCGGGGGCGGAAAGACCCAGTACTTC